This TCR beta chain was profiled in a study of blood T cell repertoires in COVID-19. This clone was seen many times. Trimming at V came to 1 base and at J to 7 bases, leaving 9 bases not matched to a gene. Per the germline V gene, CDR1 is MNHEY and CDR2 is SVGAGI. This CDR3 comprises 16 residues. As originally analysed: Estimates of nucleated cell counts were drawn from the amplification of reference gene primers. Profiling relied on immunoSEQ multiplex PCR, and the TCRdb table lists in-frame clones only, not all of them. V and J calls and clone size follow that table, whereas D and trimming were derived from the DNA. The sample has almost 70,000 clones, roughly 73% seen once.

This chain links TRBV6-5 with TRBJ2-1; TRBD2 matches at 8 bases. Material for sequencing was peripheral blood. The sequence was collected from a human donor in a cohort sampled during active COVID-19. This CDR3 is CASSYLPAGGRNEQFF. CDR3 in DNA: TGTGCCAGCAGTTACTTACCCGCGGGGGGCCGAAATGAGCAGTTCTTC.